One and the same sample provided the 18 T cell receptor beta chains below, sequenced in a study of cytomegalovirus exposure and HLA in healthy donors. The PCR employed 60 Vbeta primers together with 13 Jbeta primers. Profiling relied on immunoSEQ multiplex PCR, and the TCRdb table lists in-frame clones only, not all of them. This sample's table has more than 95,000 clones. The sequencing sample was made of PBMCs. These receptor sequences come from a man aged 35-49 years in good health and CMV-seronegative.

The chain carries TRBV5-8 and TRBJ1-4; tentative D call: TRBD1 (5 bases). There are 15 residues in the CDR3. CDR1 SGHTS and CDR2 YDEGEE come from the germline V gene. The V end lost 3 bases, the J end lost 8 bases, and 17 bases lay between the germline ends. The CDR3 bases are TGTGCCAGCAGCTCGACAGATGCCCCCGGGGAAAAACTGTTTTTT. Translated: CASSSTDAPGEKLFF. Complete variable domain (other parts from reference TRBV5-8 and TRBJ1-4): EAGVTQSPTHLIKTRGQQATLRCSPISGHTSVYWYQQALGLGLQFLLWYDEGEERNRGNFPPRFSGRQFPNYSSELNVNALELEDSALYLCASSSTDAPGEKLFFGSGTQLSVL.

The chain is built from TRBV7-2 and TRBJ2-3, with 13 nucleotides matching TRBD2. CDR3 length equals 17 residues. Germline CDR1 reads SGHTA; CDR2 reads FQGNSA. The V segment lost 7 bases and the J segment 5 bases; nucleotides outside the gene matches: 12. The CDR3, as DNA: TGTGCCAGCAAGGACTTTAGACTAGCGGGGGGTATAGATACGCAGTATTTT. It yields the protein CASKDFRLAGGIDTQYF. Supplemented by reference TRBV7-2 and TRBJ2-3, the full variable domain reads GAGVSQSPSNKVTEKGKDVELRCDPISGHTALYWYRQSLGQGLEFLIYFQGNSAPDKSGLPSDRFSAERTGGSVSTLTIQRTQQEDSAVYLCASKDFRLAGGIDTQYFGPGTRLTVL.

The chain uses TRBV25-1 and TRBJ1-6; TRBD1 matches at 7 bases. CDR3 length: 13 residues. V trimming: 7 bases; J trimming: 10 bases; junction bases outside the gene matches: 7. CDR1 is MGHDK and CDR2 is SYGVNS in the germline V gene. The CDR3 spells CASTTGVVSPLHF. The CDR3 DNA follows: TGTGCCAGCACCACAGGGGTTGTATCACCCCTCCACTTT. The full variable domain, its missing parts supplied by reference TRBV25-1 and TRBJ1-6, is EADIYQTPRYLVIGTGKKITLECSQTMGHDKMYWYQQDPGMELHLIHYSYGVNSTEKGDLSSESTVSRIRTEHFPLTLESARPSHTSQYLCASTTGVVSPLHFGNGTRLTVT.

The gene calls are TRBV6-6 and TRBJ2-7, with a tentative D call TRBD1 (6 bases). The CDR3 loop spans 12 amino acids. Germline CDR1 reads MNHNY; CDR2 reads SVGAGI (reference sequence). The ends were cut back, 9 bases at V and 2 bases at J, with 11 bases in the middle. This chain's CDR3 is CASGDRPYEQYF. DNA of the CDR3: TGTGCCAGTGGAGACAGGCCCTACGAGCAGTACTTC.

This rearrangement joins TRBV27 to TRBJ2-1; tentatively, D is TRBD1 (6 bases). Trimming took off 6 bases at V and 8 bases at J, with 23 bases between the two ends. The CDR3 extends over 16 amino acids. The V gene's germline CDR1 is MNHEY and CDR2 SMNVEV (reference sequence). The DNA for the CDR3 is TGTGCCAGCAGCCCATTAGGGGGAGAGGGGTCCGATGAGCAGTTCTTC. Protein product: CASSPLGGEGSDEQFF.

The J gene is TRBJ2-5, the V gene TRBV7-9; 7 bases fit TRBD1. The junction had 10 bases not matched to a gene; V was cut back by 5 bases and J by 4 bases. Germline loops: CDR1 SEHNR, CDR2 FQNEAQ (reference sequence). The CDR3 runs 15 residues. CDR3 in amino acids: CASSPTGSDGETQYF. The CDR3 DNA is TGTGCCAGCAGCCCGACAGGGAGCGACGGAGAGACCCAGTACTTC.

The chain is built from TRBV10-1 and TRBJ2-5; TRBD1 agrees at 11 bases. Per the germline V gene, CDR1 is WNHNN and CDR2 is SYGVQD (reference sequence). This CDR3 is 15 amino acids long. Germline trimming cut 3 bases from V and 5 bases from J; bases unmatched to any gene: 5. CDR3 coding DNA: TGCGCCAGCAGTGATGGGACAGGGGGTCACGAGACCCAGTACTTC. Its protein is CASSDGTGGHETQYF.

This chain joins TRBV18 and TRBJ1-4, with D perhaps matching TRBD1 (5 bases). Per the germline V gene, CDR1 is KGHSH and CDR2 is LQKENI. This CDR3 spans 18 amino acids. V shed 5 bases and J shed 0 bases, with 19 bases lying between them. The CDR3 reads CASSAGPPAPTTNEKLFF. CDR3 in DNA: TGTGCCAGCTCAGCGGGACCCCCGGCCCCCACAACTAATGAAAAACTGTTTTTT.

The rearrangement uses TRBV11-2 and TRBJ2-5, with 7 positions matching TRBD1. Trimming took 4 bases from V and 7 from J; bases not matched to a gene: 9. Germline CDR1 is SGHAT and CDR2 is FQNNGV. This CDR3 spans 14 amino acids. Here the CDR3 reads CASSSGTVGGTQYF. For the CDR3, the DNA is TGTGCCAGCAGCTCCGGGACAGTTGGGGGGACCCAGTACTTC.

V gene TRBV2 combines with J gene TRBJ1-5; the D is unclear. The CDR3 length is 14 residues. CDR1 is SNHLY, CDR2 FYNNEI, per germline. Trimming took 7 bases from V and 3 from J, leaving 13 bases between them. This CDR3 reads CASTWTEDNQPQHF. The CDR3 DNA follows: TGTGCCAGCACCTGGACGGAGGACAATCAGCCCCAGCATTTT.

The V and J genes are TRBV7-8 and TRBJ1-5; possibly TRBD1 for D (5 bases). CDR3 length equals 15 residues. The germline V gene has CDR1 SGHVS and CDR2 FQNEAQ. The V end lost 4 bases, the J end lost 8 bases, and 18 bases lay between the germline ends. CDR3 residues: CASSSRQQVIEPQHF. CDR3 DNA: TGTGCCAGCAGCTCAAGACAGCAGGTTATCGAGCCCCAGCATTTT.

V and J are TRBV28 and TRBJ2-1; a weak D match, TRBD2 (5 bases). Germline lookup yields CDR1 MDHEN and CDR2 SYDVKM. The CDR3 runs 13 residues. V lost 4 bases to trimming and J lost 6 bases, with 10 bases between them. The CDR3 sequence is CASSWGVGNEQFF. The CDR3 DNA follows: TGTGCCAGCAGTTGGGGAGTTGGCAATGAGCAGTTCTTC.

The rearrangement uses TRBV30 and TRBJ1-1; D unresolved. The CDR3 totals 13 residues. From germline, CDR1 is GTSNPN and CDR2 SVGIG (reference sequence). Trimming shortened V by 4 bases and J by 4 bases, and 13 bases separated the two germline ends. The DNA for the CDR3 is TGTGCCTGGAACTTGATGGGCTCCACTGAAGCTTTCTTT. Translated, it gives CAWNLMGSTEAFF.

The chain joins TRBV30 to TRBJ2-5, with 10 positions matching TRBD2. The CDR3 covers 15 residues. Losses at the gene ends were 0 bases for V and 4 bases for J; bases not matched to a gene: 5. CDR1 and CDR2 from the germline V gene are GTSNPN and SVGIG (reference sequence). CDR3 DNA sequence: TGTGCCTGGAGTGTGCCTAGCGGGAGTGGAGAGACCCAGTACTTC. Amino acid sequence: CAWSVPSGSGETQYF.

As to this clone: Distinct nucleotide sequences in the sample also encode this CDR3. The V gene is TRBV2, the J gene TRBJ2-3; the match to TRBD1 covers 10 bases. This CDR3 region has 12 residues. J was trimmed by 14 bases and V by 6 bases; bases with no gene match: 8. CDR1 and CDR2 (germline): SNHLY, FYNNEI. The CDR3 reads CASRTGGAIRYF. The CDR3 DNA reads as TGTGCCAGCAGGACAGGGGGCGCCATTCGGTATTTT.

This rearrangement joins TRBV4-3 to TRBJ2-2; D call uncertain. The CDR3 is 15 residues long. Trimming pared 1 base from V and 4 bases from J, leaving 10 bases between. CDR1 and CDR2 from the germline V gene are LGHNA and YSLEER. The CDR3 DNA follows: TGCGCCAGCAGCCAAGTCGGTACGGGCACCGGGGAGCTGTTTTTT. As protein: CASSQVGTGTGELFF.

V usage is TRBV6-6 and J usage is TRBJ1-1; D perhaps matches TRBD1 (6 bases). This CDR3 has 15 residues. V lost 10 bases to trimming and J lost 4 bases, with 22 bases between them. CDR1 is MNHNY, CDR2 SVGAGI, per germline (reference sequence). The CDR3 DNA reads as TGTGCCACGAACCTAGTGGGCAGGGGTGGCACTGAAGCTTTCTTT. It translates to CATNLVGRGGTEAFF.

The rearrangement uses TRBV28 and TRBJ2-1; 10 positions agree with TRBD2. The length of the CDR3 is 19 residues. Germline CDR1 and CDR2: MDHEN and SYDVKM. The J segment lost 1 base and the V segment lost 3 bases, leaving 12 bases of the junction unmatched. CDR3 protein: CASSFPGTSAGRSYNEQFF. The CDR3, as DNA: TGTGCCAGCAGTTTTCCCGGGACTAGCGCCGGCAGATCCTACAATGAGCAGTTCTTC.